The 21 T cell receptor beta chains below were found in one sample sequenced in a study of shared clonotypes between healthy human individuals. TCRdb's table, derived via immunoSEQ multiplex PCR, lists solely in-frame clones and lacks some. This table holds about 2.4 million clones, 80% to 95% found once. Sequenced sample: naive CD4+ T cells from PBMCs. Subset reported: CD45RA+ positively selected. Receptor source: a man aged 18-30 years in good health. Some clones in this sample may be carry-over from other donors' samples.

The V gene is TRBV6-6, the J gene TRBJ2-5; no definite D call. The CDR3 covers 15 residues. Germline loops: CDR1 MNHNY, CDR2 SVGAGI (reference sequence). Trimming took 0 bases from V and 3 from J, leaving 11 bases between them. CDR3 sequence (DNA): TGTGCCAGCAGTTACTCAGGCGGCGGAGAAGAGACCCAGTACTTC. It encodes CASSYSGGGEETQYF.

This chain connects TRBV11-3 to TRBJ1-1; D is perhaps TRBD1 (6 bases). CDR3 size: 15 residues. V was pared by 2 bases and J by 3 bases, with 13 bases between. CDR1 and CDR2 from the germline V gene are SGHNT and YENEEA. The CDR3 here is CASSLMGGQDTEAFF. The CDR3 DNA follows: TGTGCCAGCAGCTTAATGGGGGGCCAGGACACTGAAGCTTTCTTT.

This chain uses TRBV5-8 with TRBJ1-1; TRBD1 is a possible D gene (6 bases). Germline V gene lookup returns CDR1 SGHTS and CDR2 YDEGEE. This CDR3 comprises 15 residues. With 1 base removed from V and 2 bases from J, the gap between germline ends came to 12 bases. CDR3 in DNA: TGTGCCAGCAGCTTGTTTATCGGGGGCAACACTGAAGCTTTCTTT. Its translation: CASSLFIGGNTEAFF. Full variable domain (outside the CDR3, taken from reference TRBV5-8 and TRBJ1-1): EAGVTQSPTHLIKTRGQQATLRCSPISGHTSVYWYQQALGLGLQFLLWYDEGEERNRGNFPPRFSGRQFPNYSSELNVNALELEDSALYLCASSLFIGGNTEAFFGQGTRLTVV.

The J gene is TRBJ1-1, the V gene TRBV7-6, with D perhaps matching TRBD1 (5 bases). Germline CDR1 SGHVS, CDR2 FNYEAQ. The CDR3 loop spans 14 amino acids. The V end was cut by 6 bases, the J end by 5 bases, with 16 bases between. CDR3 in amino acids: CASRSRGDGTEAFF. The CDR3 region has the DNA TGTGCCAGCAGGTCTAGAGGGGACGGGACTGAAGCTTTCTTT. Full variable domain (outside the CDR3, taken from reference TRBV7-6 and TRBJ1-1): GAGVSQSPRYKVTKRGQDVALRCDPISGHVSLYWYRQALGQGPEFLTYFNYEAQQDKSGLPNDRFSAERPEGSISTLTIQRTEQRDSAMYRCASRSRGDGTEAFFGQGTRLTVV.

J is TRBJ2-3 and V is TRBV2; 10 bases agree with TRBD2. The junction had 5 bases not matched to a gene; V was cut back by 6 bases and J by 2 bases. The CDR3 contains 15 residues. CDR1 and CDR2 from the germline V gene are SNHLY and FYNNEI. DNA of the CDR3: TGTGCCAGCAGAGTAGCGGGAGGCACCACAGATACGCAGTATTTT. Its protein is CASRVAGGTTDTQYF.

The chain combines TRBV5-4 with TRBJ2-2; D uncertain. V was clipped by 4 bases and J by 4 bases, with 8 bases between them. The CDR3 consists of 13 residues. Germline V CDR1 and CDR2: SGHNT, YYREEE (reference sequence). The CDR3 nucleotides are TGTGCCAGCAGCGACGGCCTCACCGGGGAGCTGTTTTTT. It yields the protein CASSDGLTGELFF. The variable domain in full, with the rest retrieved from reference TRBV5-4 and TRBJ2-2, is ETGVTQSPTHLIKTRGQQVTLRCSSQSGHNTVSWYQQALGQGPQFIFQYYREEENGRGNFPPRFSGLQFPNYSSELNVNALELDDSALYLCASSDGLTGELFFGEGSRLTVL.

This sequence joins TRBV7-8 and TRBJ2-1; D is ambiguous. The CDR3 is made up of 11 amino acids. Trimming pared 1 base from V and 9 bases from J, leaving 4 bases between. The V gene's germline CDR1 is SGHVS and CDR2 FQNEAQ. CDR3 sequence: CASSLGREQFF. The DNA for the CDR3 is TGTGCCAGCAGCTTAGGGCGTGAGCAGTTCTTC.

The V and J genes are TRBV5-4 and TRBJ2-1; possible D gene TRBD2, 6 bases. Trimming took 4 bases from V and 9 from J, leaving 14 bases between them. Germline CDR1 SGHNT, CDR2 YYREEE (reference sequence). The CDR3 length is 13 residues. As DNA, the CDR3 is TGTGCCAGCAGCAAGGGACTCTTGGGTGAGCAGTTCTTC. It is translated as CASSKGLLGEQFF.

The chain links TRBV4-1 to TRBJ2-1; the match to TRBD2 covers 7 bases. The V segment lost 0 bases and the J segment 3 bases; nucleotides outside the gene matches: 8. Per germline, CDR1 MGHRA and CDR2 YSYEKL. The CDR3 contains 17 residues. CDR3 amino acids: CASSQEVASSGYNEQFF. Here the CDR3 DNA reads TGCGCCAGCAGCCAAGAGGTGGCGTCTAGCGGCTACAATGAGCAGTTCTTC.

CDR3 sequence: CAISESLKTYEQYF. The CDR3 nucleotides are TGTGCCATCAGTGAGTCTTTGAAAACCTACGAGCAGTACTTC. This chain joins TRBV10-3 and TRBJ2-7; the D is unclear. V was cut by 0 bases and J by 2 bases, with 8 bases left in between. The CDR3 spans 14 residues. Per the germline V gene, CDR1 is ENHRY and CDR2 is SYGVKD.

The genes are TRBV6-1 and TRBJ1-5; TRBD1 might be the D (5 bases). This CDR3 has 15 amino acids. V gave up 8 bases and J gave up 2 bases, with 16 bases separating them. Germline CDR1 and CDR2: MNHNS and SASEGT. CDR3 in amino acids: CASSPGRQGNQPQHF. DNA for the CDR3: TGTGCCAGCTCACCGGGACGGCAGGGCAATCAGCCCCAGCATTTT.

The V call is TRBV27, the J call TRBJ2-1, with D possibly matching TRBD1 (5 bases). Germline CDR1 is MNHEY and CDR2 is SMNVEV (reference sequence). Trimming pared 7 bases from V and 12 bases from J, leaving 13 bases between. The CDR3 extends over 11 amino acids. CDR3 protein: CASNRGPWQFF. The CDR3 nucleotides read TGTGCCAGCAATAGGGGCCCGTGGCAGTTCTTC.

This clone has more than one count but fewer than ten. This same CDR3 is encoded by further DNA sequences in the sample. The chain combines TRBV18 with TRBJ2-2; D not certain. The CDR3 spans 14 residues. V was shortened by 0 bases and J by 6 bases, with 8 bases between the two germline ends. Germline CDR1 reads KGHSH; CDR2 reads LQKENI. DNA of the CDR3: TGTGCCAGCTCACCACCGAGTAGTCCCGGGGAGCTGTTTTTT. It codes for CASSPPSSPGELFF.

This chain's CDR3 is CAWGGRTSYNEQFF. DNA of the CDR3: TGTGCCTGGGGGGGCAGGACCTCCTACAATGAGCAGTTCTTC. This rearrangement joins TRBV30 to TRBJ2-1, with a tentative D call TRBD1 (6 bases). The CDR3 consists of 14 residues. With 5 bases removed from V and 0 bases from J, the gap between germline ends came to 11 bases. Germline CDR1 GTSNPN, CDR2 SVGIG (reference sequence). Variable domain in full (rest from reference TRBV30 and TRBJ2-1): SQTIHQWPATLVQPVGSPLSLECTVEGTSNPNLYWYRQAAGRGLQLLFYSVGIGQISSEVPQNLSASRPQDRQFILSSKKLLLSDSGFYLCAWGGRTSYNEQFFGPGTRLTVL.

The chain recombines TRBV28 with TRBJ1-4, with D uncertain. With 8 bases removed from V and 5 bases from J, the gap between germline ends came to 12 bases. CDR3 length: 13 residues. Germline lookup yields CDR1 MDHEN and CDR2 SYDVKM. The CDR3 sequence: CASGRGWNEKLFF. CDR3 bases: TGTGCCAGCGGTAGAGGTTGGAATGAAAAACTGTTTTTT.

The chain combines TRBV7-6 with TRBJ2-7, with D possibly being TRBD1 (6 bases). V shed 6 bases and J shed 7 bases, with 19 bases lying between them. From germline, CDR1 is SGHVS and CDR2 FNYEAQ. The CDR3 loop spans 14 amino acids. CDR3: CASRMGPRGGEQYF. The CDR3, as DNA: TGTGCCAGCAGGATGGGCCCCAGGGGCGGGGAGCAGTACTTC.

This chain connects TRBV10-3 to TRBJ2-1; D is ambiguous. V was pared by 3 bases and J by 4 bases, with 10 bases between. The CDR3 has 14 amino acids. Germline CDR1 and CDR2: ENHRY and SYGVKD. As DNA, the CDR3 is TGTGCCATCAGTGACCGGGCTGATTACAATGAGCAGTTCTTC. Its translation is CAISDRADYNEQFF.

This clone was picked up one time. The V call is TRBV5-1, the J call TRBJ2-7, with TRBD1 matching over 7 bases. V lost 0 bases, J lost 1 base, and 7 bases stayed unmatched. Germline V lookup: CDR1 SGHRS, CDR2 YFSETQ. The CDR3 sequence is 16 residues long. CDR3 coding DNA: TGCGCCAGCAGCTTGGGTACAGGGGCTTTATCCTACGAGCAGTACTTC. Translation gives CASSLGTGALSYEQYF.

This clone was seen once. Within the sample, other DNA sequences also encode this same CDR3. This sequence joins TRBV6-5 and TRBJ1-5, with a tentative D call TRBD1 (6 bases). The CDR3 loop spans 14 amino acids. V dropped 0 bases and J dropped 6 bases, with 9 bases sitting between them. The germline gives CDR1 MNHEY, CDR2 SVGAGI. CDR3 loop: CASSYSRGGQPQHF. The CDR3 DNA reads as TGTGCCAGCAGTTACTCGAGAGGGGGTCAGCCCCAGCATTTT.

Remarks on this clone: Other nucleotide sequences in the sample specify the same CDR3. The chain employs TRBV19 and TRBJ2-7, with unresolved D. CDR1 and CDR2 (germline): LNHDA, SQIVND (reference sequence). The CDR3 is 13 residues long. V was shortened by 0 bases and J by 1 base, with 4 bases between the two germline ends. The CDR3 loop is CASSIEGSYEQYF. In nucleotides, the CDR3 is TGTGCCAGTAGTATAGAAGGATCCTACGAGCAGTACTTC.

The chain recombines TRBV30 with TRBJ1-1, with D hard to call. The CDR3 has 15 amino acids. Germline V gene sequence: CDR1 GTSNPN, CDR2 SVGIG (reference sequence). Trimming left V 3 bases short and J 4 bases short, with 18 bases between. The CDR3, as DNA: TGTGCCTGGAGCCCCGGTGCCACGAGCGGCACTGAAGCTTTCTTT. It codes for CAWSPGATSGTEAFF.